This T cell receptor beta chain is from a study of blood T cell repertoires in COVID-19. CDR3 length equals 14 residues. V was clipped by 0 bases and J by 10 bases, with 16 bases between them. Germline loops: CDR1 SGDLS, CDR2 YYNGEE. Sequenced by immunoSEQ multiplex PCR; TCRdb stores in-frame clones only, minus some. The sample has 60,000 to 80,000 clones, roughly 89% seen once. The sample consisted of peripheral blood. This chain links TRBV9 with TRBJ1-2, with a possible D match to TRBD1 (5 bases). The source of this sequence is a man aged 55 to 70 with acute or convalescent COVID-19. The CDR3, as DNA: TGTGCCAGCAGCGTAGAAGAGACAGACCCTTTCTACACCTTC. It yields the protein CASSVEETDPFYTF.